These T cell receptor beta chains were read from a single sample in a study of T cells in Graves' hyperthyroidism and ophthalmopathy. One entry per CDR3 protein results from TCRdb running MiXCR on the multiplex PCR reads. The repertoire holds hundreds of thousands of distinct CDR3 sequences, with about 15% as singletons. What was sequenced was blood. These receptors were collected from a man in his late teens or twenties with Graves' ophthalmopathy. Both conserved end residues are part of each CDR3.

16,TRBJ1-2,TRBV7-9,CASSPLRGGNNYGYTF
14,TRBJ1-1,TRBV6-5,CASSYGQGHTEAFF
15,TRBJ2-1,TRBV7-9,CASGLGSGGYNEQFF
14,TRBJ2-7,TRBV20-1,CSATSSGNTYEQYF
16,TRBJ1-2,TRBV20-1,CSARDRDLPSTRGYTF
17,TRBJ2-7,TRBV11-2,CASSQDNRGGSSYEQYF
17,TRBJ1-1,TRBV20-1,CSAIKGWDRIMNTEAFF
15,TRBJ2-2,TRBV13,CASGDSGASTGELFF
13,TRBJ2-1,TRBV6-1,CASMGQTRNEQFF
15,TRBJ2-7,TRBV9,CASSVGQMSSYEQYF
13,TRBJ1-2,TRBV20-1,CSASDRVKGGYTF
12,TRBJ2-3,TRBV18,CASSRGADTQYF
14,TRBJ2-7,TRBV20-1,CSARPGQGTYEQYF
12,TRBJ1-2,TRBV11-3,CASSLHGYGYTF
15,TRBJ2-7,TRBV12-3/TRBV12-4,CASRIGLAGVNEQYF
15,TRBJ2-3,TRBV6-1,CASKSNGDYTDTQYF
14,TRBJ1-1,TRBV28,CASTMSQGNTEAFF
13,TRBJ2-5,TRBV6-1,CASSEHSQGTQYF
14,TRBJ2-7,TRBV29-1,CSVAGTGGMDEQYF
13,TRBJ2-1,TRBV11-3,CASSTGTSNEQFF
14,TRBJ1-1,TRBV3-1,CASSRRARNTEAFF
13,TRBJ1-2,TRBV9,CASRPQGNNGYTF